The 32 T cell receptor beta chains in this list originate from one sample, sequenced in a study of beta chain features in type 1 diabetes. Every bit of the isolated RNA underwent reverse transcription, so sequencing read expressed TCRB transcripts. Generated by immunoSEQ multiplex PCR, the TCRdb table keeps only in-frame clones and is missing some. The sample has around 250,000 clones, around a quarter seen once. Source material: central memory CD4+ T cells from blood. Receptors originate from a man younger than 45 in good health.

Notes on this clone: The sample has other DNA sequences that encode this CDR3 too. The chain recombines TRBV2 with TRBJ1-1, with D unresolved. V lost 9 bases and J 0 bases, leaving 5 bases between the germline ends. This CDR3 is 11 amino acids long. The germline CDR1 and CDR2 sequences are SNHLY and FYNNEI. Here the CDR3 DNA reads TGTGCCAGTACACTGAACACTGAAGCTTTCTTT. This translates into CASTLNTEAFF. The full variable domain, in which reference TRBV2 and TRBJ1-1 provide the parts outside the CDR3, is EPEVTQTPSHQVTQMGQEVILRCVPISNHLYFYWYRQILGQKVEFLVSFYNNEISEKSEIFDDQFSVERPDGSNFTLKIRSTKLEDSAMYFCASTLNTEAFFGQGTRLTVV.

This chain joins TRBV29-1 and TRBJ2-5; unclear D gene. V was clipped by 6 bases and J by 2 bases, with 10 bases between them. The germline CDR1 and CDR2 sequences are SQVTM and ANQGSEA. The CDR3 extends over 12 amino acids. The CDR3 is CSVDGLQETQYF. CDR3 in DNA: TGCAGCGTGGACGGGCTGCAAGAGACCCAGTACTTC. Together with reference TRBV29-1 and TRBJ2-5, the CDR3 gives the full variable domain: SAVISQKPSRDICQRGTSLTIQCQVDSQVTMMFWYRQQPGQSLTLIATANQGSEATYESGFVIDKFPISRPNLTFSTLTVSNMSPEDSSIYLCSVDGLQETQYFGPGTRLLVL.

CDR3 sequence (DNA): TGTGCCAGTAGTAACCCGGGGACAGGGGTTCGAGAGACCCAGTACTTC. Protein product: CASSNPGTGVRETQYF. This chain joins TRBV19 and TRBJ2-5; 10 bases agree with TRBD1. Trimming at V came to 4 bases and at J to 4 bases, leaving 9 bases not matched to a gene. The CDR3 length is 16 residues. The germline CDR1 and CDR2 sequences are LNHDA and SQIVND (reference sequence).

The chain couples TRBV20-1 to TRBJ1-1; D perhaps matches TRBD1 (6 bases). This CDR3 comprises 11 residues. CDR1 is DFQATT, CDR2 SNEGSKA, per germline (reference sequence). The ends were cut back, 7 bases at V and 1 base at J, with 7 bases in the middle. The CDR3 DNA reads as TGCAGTGTGGGACAGAACACTGAAGCTTTCTTT. It yields the protein CSVGQNTEAFF.

This clone turned up a few times. The rearrangement joins TRBV7-9 to TRBJ1-1; D gene unclear. The CDR3 length is 14 residues. V lost 1 base to trimming and J lost 1 base, with 7 bases between them. The germline V gene has CDR1 SEHNR and CDR2 FQNEAQ (reference sequence). This chain's CDR3 is CASSLGAGNTEAFF. The CDR3 DNA follows: TGTGCCAGCAGCTTAGGGGCGGGGAACACTGAAGCTTTCTTT.

This chain joins TRBV7-9 and TRBJ2-2; the match to TRBD1 covers 12 bases. The CDR3 is 16 residues long. The V segment lost 5 bases and the J segment 4 bases; nucleotides outside the gene matches: 5. CDR1 and CDR2 (germline): SEHNR, FQNEAQ (reference sequence). DNA of the CDR3: TGTGCCAGCAGCCCTGGGACAGGGGGCATCACCGGGGAGCTGTTTTTT. Translated, it gives CASSPGTGGITGELFF. The full variable domain, with the rest looked up from reference TRBV7-9 and TRBJ2-2, is DTGVSQNPRHKITKRGQNVTFRCDPISEHNRLYWYRQTLGQGPEFLTYFQNEAQLEKSRLLSDRFSAERPKGSFSTLEIQRTEQGDSAMYLCASSPGTGGITGELFFGEGSRLTVL.

The rearrangement links TRBV19 to TRBJ2-1, with 7 bases fitting TRBD1. The CDR3 totals 13 residues. J was trimmed by 7 bases and V by 4 bases; bases with no gene match: 4. Germline values: CDR1 LNHDA, CDR2 SQIVND (reference sequence). In nucleotides, the CDR3 is TGTGCCAGTAGTACGATACAGGGGAATGAGCAGTTCTTC. It specifies CASSTIQGNEQFF.

The rearrangement joins TRBV18 to TRBJ2-1; D gene ambiguous. The CDR3 is 14 amino acids. Deletions cut 3 bases from V and 2 bases from J, with 8 bases between. Per the germline V gene, CDR1 is KGHSH and CDR2 is LQKENI. The CDR3 sequence: CASSPDGTYNEQFF. The CDR3 DNA reads TGTGCCAGCTCACCGGACGGCACCTACAATGAGCAGTTCTTC.

The chain recombines TRBV29-1 with TRBJ2-5, with 7 nucleotides matching TRBD1. Germline CDR1 is SQVTM and CDR2 is ANQGSEA. V gave up 7 bases and J gave up 2 bases; unmatched junction bases: 10. The CDR3 contains 14 residues. Written as DNA, the CDR3 is TGCAGCGCCTGGACCGGGACAGCGCAAGAGACCCAGTACTTC. As protein: CSAWTGTAQETQYF.

The chain uses TRBV9 and TRBJ2-1; perhaps TRBD1 as D (6 bases). Trimming cost V 0 bases and J 3 bases, with 10 bases left between them. The CDR3 spans 15 residues. Germline-derived CDR1 and CDR2 are SGDLS and YYNGEE. For the CDR3, the DNA is TGTGCCAGCAGCGTAGGTGGACAGCTCTACAATGAGCAGTTCTTC. Its protein product is CASSVGGQLYNEQFF. The complete variable domain, with remaining parts taken from reference TRBV9 and TRBJ2-1, reads DSGVTQTPKHLITATGQRVTLRCSPRSGDLSVYWYQQSLDQGLQFLIQYYNGEERAKGNILERFSAQQFPDLHSELNLSSLELGDSALYFCASSVGGQLYNEQFFGPGTRLTVL.

This rearrangement joins TRBV7-9 to TRBJ2-3, with 10 bases that match TRBD2. CDR1 is SEHNR and CDR2 is FQNEAQ in the germline V gene (reference sequence). J gave up 5 bases and V 5 bases, and 10 bases lay outside the gene matches. The length of the CDR3 is 16 residues. The CDR3 DNA reads as TGTGCCAGCAGCCGAACCCTAGCGGGAGAAGGAGATACGCAGTATTTT. It is translated as CASSRTLAGEGDTQYF.

The chain recombines TRBV27 with TRBJ2-3; 7 bases match TRBD1. The CDR3 is 16 amino acids. Looked up from germline, CDR1 is MNHEY and CDR2 is SMNVEV (reference sequence). Unmatched junction bases numbered 10, after V lost 5 bases and J lost 2 bases. The CDR3 loop reads CASSPGDSLHTDTQYF. As DNA, the CDR3 is TGTGCCAGCAGTCCAGGGGACAGCCTGCACACAGATACGCAGTATTTT.

This chain connects TRBV2 to TRBJ1-6; TRBD1 matches at 8 bases. J lost 10 bases, V lost 3 bases, and 5 bases had no gene match. This CDR3 is 14 amino acids long. Germline-derived CDR1 and CDR2 are SNHLY and FYNNEI. DNA of the CDR3: TGTGCCAGCAGTGACACAGGGGGTTTATCACCCCTCCACTTT. Translating it yields CASSDTGGLSPLHF.

The table lists this clone with a few counts. The rearrangement links TRBV13 to TRBJ2-1; 9 nucleotides match TRBD2. Losses at the gene ends were 5 bases for V and 4 bases for J; bases not matched to a gene: 9. Germline-derived CDR1 and CDR2 are PRHDT and FYEKMQ (reference sequence). The CDR3 length is 16 residues. The CDR3 here is CASSLQAGGSYNEQFF. The CDR3 coding sequence is TGTGCCAGCAGCCTACAAGCGGGGGGATCTTACAATGAGCAGTTCTTC.

This chain joins TRBV6-5 and TRBJ1-4; D is possibly TRBD1 (6 bases). With 5 bases removed from V and 0 bases from J, the gap between germline ends came to 10 bases. The CDR3 length is 15 residues. Germline values: CDR1 MNHEY, CDR2 SVGAGI. The CDR3 nucleotides are TGTGCCAGCAGTGCAGGGGCCCCAACTAATGAAAAACTGTTTTTT. As protein: CASSAGAPTNEKLFF.

CDR3 nucleotides: TGTGCCAGCAGCGTGGGTAGCGGAGGTCCAGATACGCAGTATTTT. It encodes CASSVGSGGPDTQYF. This chain connects TRBV9 to TRBJ2-3; the D gene is possibly TRBD2 (6 bases). Trimming cost V 2 bases and J 4 bases, with 14 bases left between them. CDR1 is SGDLS and CDR2 is YYNGEE in the germline V gene. CDR3 length equals 15 residues.

CDR3 region: CASSLLGGYNSPLHF. The CDR3 coding sequence is TGTGCCAGCAGCTTACTAGGGGGTTATAATTCACCCCTCCACTTT. V usage is TRBV13 and J usage is TRBJ1-6; tentatively, D is TRBD1 (6 bases). The CDR3 has 15 amino acids. From germline, CDR1 is PRHDT and CDR2 FYEKMQ (reference sequence). Trimming shortened V by 2 bases and J by 4 bases, and 9 bases separated the two germline ends.

Here the CDR3 reads CASSEYGDSPLHF. CDR3 coding DNA: TGTGCCAGCAGTGAATACGGGGATTCACCCCTCCACTTT. The chain recombines TRBV6-1 with TRBJ1-6; no clear D gene. Germline assignment: CDR1 MNHNS and CDR2 SASEGT. V shed 2 bases and J shed 8 bases, with 7 bases lying between them. The CDR3 extends over 13 amino acids.

This sequence joins TRBV6-1 and TRBJ2-7; TRBD1 agrees at 7 bases. Germline lookup yields CDR1 MNHNS and CDR2 SASEGT. J lost 3 bases, V lost 3 bases, and 5 bases had no gene match. This CDR3 is 14 amino acids long. The CDR3 spells CASSEDRDSYEQYF. CDR3 nucleotides: TGTGCCAGCAGTGAGGACCGGGACAGCTACGAGCAGTACTTC.

The sample holds a few counts of this clone. The V and J genes are TRBV7-2 and TRBJ2-1, with TRBD2 matching 14 bases. V trimming: 3 bases; J trimming: 10 bases; junction bases outside the gene matches: 2. CDR1 SGHTA and CDR2 FQGNSA come from the germline V gene. The CDR3 spans 14 residues. The CDR3 coding sequence is TGTGCCAGCAGCTTGGGACTAGCGGGAGTCGAGCAGTTCTTC. Translated, it gives CASSLGLAGVEQFF.

V is TRBV29-1 and J is TRBJ1-1, with 7 bases lining up with TRBD1. CDR3 length equals 13 residues. Per germline, CDR1 SQVTM and CDR2 ANQGSEA. The CDR3 coding sequence is TGCACCACCAAGGGGGAGGGGGCCCTTGAAGCTTTCTTT. Amino acid sequence: CTTKGEGALEAFF.

This rearrangement joins TRBV12-5 to TRBJ2-1; TRBD1 agrees at 8 bases. The ends lost 9 bases at V and 7 bases at J; junction bases unmatched: 8. The V gene's germline CDR1 is LGHNT and CDR2 FRNRAP. The CDR3 is 13 amino acids. The CDR3 here is CASGQGEANEQFF. DNA for the CDR3: TGTGCTAGCGGACAGGGTGAGGCGAATGAGCAGTTCTTC. The variable domain in full, completed from reference TRBV12-5 and TRBJ2-1, reads DARVTQTPRHKVTEMGQEVTMRCQPILGHNTVFWYRQTMMQGLELLAYFRNRAPLDDSGMPKDRFSAEMPDATLATLKIQPSEPRDSAVYFCASGQGEANEQFFGPGTRLTVL.

For this clone: A much larger clone differs from this one at a single base, so this may be a read error. J is TRBJ2-3 and V is TRBV7-2; unclear D gene. Trimming shortened V by 2 bases and J by 5 bases, and 5 bases separated the two germline ends. This CDR3 is 12 amino acids long. Per the germline V gene, CDR1 is SGHTA and CDR2 is FQGNSA. As DNA, the CDR3 is TGTGCCAGCAGCTTATTTAGAGATACGCAGTATTTT. It is translated as CASSLFRDTQYF.

This clone was counted a few times. The DNA of the CDR3 is TGTGCCACCAGCAGAGAGGTCGGACAGCTTAACTATGGCTACACCTTC. Protein: CATSREVGQLNYGYTF. V is TRBV15 and J is TRBJ1-2; tentative D call: TRBD1 (6 bases). This CDR3 is 16 amino acids long. V was trimmed by 0 bases and J by 1 base, leaving 12 bases between them. Germline CDR1 reads LNHNV; CDR2 reads YYDKDF (reference sequence). Full variable domain (outside the CDR3, taken from reference TRBV15 and TRBJ1-2): DAMVIQNPRYQVTQFGKPVTLSCSQTLNHNVMYWYQQKSSQAPKLLFHYYDKDFNNEADTPDNFQSRRPNTSFCFLDIRSPGLGDTAMYLCATSREVGQLNYGYTFGSGTRLTVV.

In this sample, this clone turned up a few times. The V call is TRBV14, the J call TRBJ1-2, with unresolved D. The CDR3 sequence is 14 residues long. The germline V gene encodes CDR1 SGHDN and CDR2 FVKESK. The ends were cut back, 1 base at V and 4 bases at J, with 10 bases in the middle. The CDR3 bases are TGTGCCAGCAGCCAAGGAGGAAGTTCCTATGGCTACACCTTC. Residues: CASSQGGSSYGYTF.

The rearrangement links TRBV7-6 to TRBJ2-1; D may be TRBD2 (6 bases). Germline assignment: CDR1 SGHVS and CDR2 FNYEAQ. The CDR3 covers 13 residues. V shed 5 bases and J shed 9 bases, with 14 bases lying between them. In nucleotides, the CDR3 is TGTGCCAGCAGCCTCGGGGCGGGGCTTGAGCAGTTCTTC. This translates into CASSLGAGLEQFF. Filled out from reference TRBV7-6 and TRBJ2-1, the complete variable domain reads GAGVSQSPRYKVTKRGQDVALRCDPISGHVSLYWYRQALGQGPEFLTYFNYEAQQDKSGLPNDRFSAERPEGSISTLTIQRTEQRDSAMYRCASSLGAGLEQFFGPGTRLTVL.

In regard to this clone: The identical CDR3 is also encoded by other nucleotide sequences in the sample. The rearrangement joins TRBV25-1 to TRBJ1-2, with a weak D call TRBD1 (5 bases). Per germline, CDR1 MGHDK and CDR2 SYGVNS. The CDR3 is 13 amino acids. Trimming removed 3 bases at V and 4 bases at J, with 9 bases between. The DNA for the CDR3 is TGTGCCAGCAGTGAGGGGGAAGTCTATGGCTACACCTTC. It codes for CASSEGEVYGYTF.

This clone has a handful of counts. The J gene is TRBJ1-5, the V gene TRBV29-1; D is uncertain. The CDR3 sequence is 13 residues long. V was cut by 1 base and J by 7 bases, with 11 bases left in between. CDR1 and CDR2 from the germline V gene are SQVTM and ANQGSEA. CDR3 bases: TGCAGCGTTGAAGTGGCAGATGGCCAGCCCCAGCATTTT. Translating it yields CSVEVADGQPQHF.

This chain uses TRBV29-1 with TRBJ1-1; 9 positions match TRBD1. Unmatched junction bases numbered 8, after V lost 5 bases and J lost 4 bases. Germline V gene sequence: CDR1 SQVTM, CDR2 ANQGSEA. This CDR3 contains 14 residues. The CDR3 region has the DNA TGCAGCGTTACAGGGGGCCTTGAAGGCACTGAAGCTTTCTTT. Protein: CSVTGGLEGTEAFF.

The chain combines TRBV9 with TRBJ1-2, with TRBD1 as a possible D gene (5 bases). V lost 4 bases and J 0 bases, leaving 13 bases between the germline ends. The CDR3 length is 15 residues. CDR1 is SGDLS, CDR2 YYNGEE, per germline. CDR3: CASSPTPGANYGYTF. The CDR3, as DNA: TGTGCCAGCAGCCCTACCCCGGGGGCTAACTATGGCTACACCTTC.

This clone was observed a few times. The same CDR3 is also encoded by other DNA sequences in this sample. This chain uses TRBV7-8 with TRBJ1-1; the D is unclear. The V end was cut by 1 base, the J end by 1 base, with 7 bases between. The CDR3 loop spans 14 amino acids. Looked up from germline, CDR1 is SGHVS and CDR2 is FQNEAQ. The CDR3 DNA reads TGTGCCAGCAGCTTAGGCACGGCGAACACTGAAGCTTTCTTT. Its translation: CASSLGTANTEAFF.

CDR3 in DNA: TGCGCCAGCAGCGAACAGGGGGGCCATGAGCAGTTCTTC. It codes for CASSEQGGHEQFF. The chain combines TRBV5-1 with TRBJ2-1, with 8 bases matching TRBD1. There are 13 residues in the CDR3. Germline values: CDR1 SGHRS, CDR2 YFSETQ. The V segment lost 4 bases and the J segment 8 bases; nucleotides outside the gene matches: 5.